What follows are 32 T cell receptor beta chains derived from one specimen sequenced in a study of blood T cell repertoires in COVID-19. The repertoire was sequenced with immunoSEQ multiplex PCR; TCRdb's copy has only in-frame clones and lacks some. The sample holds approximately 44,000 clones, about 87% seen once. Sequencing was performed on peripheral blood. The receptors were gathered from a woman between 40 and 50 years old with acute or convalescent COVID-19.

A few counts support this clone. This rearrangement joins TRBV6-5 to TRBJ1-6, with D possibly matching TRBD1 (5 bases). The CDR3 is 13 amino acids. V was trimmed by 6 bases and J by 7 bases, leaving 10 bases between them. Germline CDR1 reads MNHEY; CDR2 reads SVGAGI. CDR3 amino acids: CASRPGGNSPLHF. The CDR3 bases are TGTGCCAGCAGACCTGGGGGGAATTCACCCCTCCACTTT.

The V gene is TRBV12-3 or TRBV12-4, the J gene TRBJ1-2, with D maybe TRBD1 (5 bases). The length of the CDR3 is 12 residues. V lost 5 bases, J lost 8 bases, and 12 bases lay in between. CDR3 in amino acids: CASSTTGRGYTF. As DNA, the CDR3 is TGTGCCAGCAGTACCACAGGACGCGGCTACACCTTC.

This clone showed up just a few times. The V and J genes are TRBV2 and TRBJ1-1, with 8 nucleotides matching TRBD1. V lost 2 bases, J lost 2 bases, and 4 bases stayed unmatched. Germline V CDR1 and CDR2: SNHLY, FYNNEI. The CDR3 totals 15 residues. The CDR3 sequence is CASSEQGQVNTEAFF. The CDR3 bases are TGTGCCAGCAGTGAACAGGGACAGGTTAACACTGAAGCTTTCTTT.

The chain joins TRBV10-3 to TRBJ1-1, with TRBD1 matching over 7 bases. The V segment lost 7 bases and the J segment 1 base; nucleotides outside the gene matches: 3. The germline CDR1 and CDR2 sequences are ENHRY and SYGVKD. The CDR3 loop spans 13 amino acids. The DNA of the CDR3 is TGTGCCATCACCGACAGGGAGAACACTGAAGCTTTCTTT. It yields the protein CAITDRENTEAFF.

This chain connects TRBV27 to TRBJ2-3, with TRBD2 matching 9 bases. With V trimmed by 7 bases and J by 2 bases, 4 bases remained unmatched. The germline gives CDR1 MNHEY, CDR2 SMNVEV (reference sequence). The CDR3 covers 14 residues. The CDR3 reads CASTLAGNTDTQYF. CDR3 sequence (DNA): TGTGCCAGCACCCTAGCGGGAAACACAGATACGCAGTATTTT.

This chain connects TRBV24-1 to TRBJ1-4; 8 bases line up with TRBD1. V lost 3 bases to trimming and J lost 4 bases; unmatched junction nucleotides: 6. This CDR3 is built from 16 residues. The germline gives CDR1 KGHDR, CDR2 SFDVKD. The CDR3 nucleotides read TGTGCCACCAGTGATGCAGGACAGGGTATTAATGAAAAACTGTTTTTT. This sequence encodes CATSDAGQGINEKLFF.

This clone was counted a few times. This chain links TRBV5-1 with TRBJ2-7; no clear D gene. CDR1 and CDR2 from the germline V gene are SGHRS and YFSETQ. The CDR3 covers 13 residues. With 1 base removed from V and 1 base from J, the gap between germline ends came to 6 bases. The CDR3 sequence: CASSLLGSYEQYF. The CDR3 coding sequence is TGCGCCAGCAGCTTGCTCGGGTCCTACGAGCAGTACTTC.

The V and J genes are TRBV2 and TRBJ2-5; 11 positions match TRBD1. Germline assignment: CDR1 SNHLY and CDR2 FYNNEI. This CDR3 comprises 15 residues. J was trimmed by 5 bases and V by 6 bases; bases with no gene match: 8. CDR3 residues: CASRGDRGFWETQYF. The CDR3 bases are TGTGCCAGCAGAGGGGACAGGGGGTTTTGGGAGACCCAGTACTTC.

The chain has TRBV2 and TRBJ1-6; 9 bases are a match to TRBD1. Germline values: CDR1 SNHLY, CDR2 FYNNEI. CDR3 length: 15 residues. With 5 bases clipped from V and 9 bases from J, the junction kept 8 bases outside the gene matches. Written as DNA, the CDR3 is TGTGCCAGCAGTCCGGGACAGGGAAAAGCTTCACCCCTCCACTTT. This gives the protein CASSPGQGKASPLHF.

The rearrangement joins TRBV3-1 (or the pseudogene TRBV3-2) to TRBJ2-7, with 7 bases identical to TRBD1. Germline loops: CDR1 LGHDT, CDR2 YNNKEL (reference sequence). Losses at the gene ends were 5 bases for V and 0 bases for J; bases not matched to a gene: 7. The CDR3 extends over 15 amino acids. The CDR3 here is CASSRRTGDSYEQYF. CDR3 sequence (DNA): TGTGCCAGCAGCAGAAGGACAGGCGACTCCTACGAGCAGTACTTC.

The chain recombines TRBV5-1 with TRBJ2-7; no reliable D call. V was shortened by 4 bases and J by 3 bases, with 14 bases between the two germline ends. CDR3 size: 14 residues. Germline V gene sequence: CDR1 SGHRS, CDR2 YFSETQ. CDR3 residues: CASSDHGAVYEQYF. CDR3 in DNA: TGCGCCAGCAGCGATCACGGAGCCGTCTACGAGCAGTACTTC.

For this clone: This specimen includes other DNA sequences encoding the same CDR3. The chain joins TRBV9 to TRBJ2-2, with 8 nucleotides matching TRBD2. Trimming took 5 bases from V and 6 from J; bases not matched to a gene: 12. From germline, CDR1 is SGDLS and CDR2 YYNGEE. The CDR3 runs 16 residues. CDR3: CASRAAGGPGAGELFF. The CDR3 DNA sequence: TGTGCCAGCAGAGCGGCGGGGGGTCCGGGTGCCGGGGAGCTGTTTTTT.

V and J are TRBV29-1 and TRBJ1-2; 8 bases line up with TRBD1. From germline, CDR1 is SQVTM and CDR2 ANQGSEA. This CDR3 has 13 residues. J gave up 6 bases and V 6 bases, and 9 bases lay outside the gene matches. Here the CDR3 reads CSVGRGRENGYTF. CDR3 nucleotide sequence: TGCAGCGTGGGCAGGGGGCGGGAAAATGGCTACACCTTC.

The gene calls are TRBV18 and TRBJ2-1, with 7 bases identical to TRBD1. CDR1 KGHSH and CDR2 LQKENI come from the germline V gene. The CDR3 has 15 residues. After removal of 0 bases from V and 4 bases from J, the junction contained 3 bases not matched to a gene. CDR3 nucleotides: TGTGCCAGCTCACCACCCCAGGGGGTTTACAATGAGCAGTTCTTC. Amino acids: CASSPPQGVYNEQFF.

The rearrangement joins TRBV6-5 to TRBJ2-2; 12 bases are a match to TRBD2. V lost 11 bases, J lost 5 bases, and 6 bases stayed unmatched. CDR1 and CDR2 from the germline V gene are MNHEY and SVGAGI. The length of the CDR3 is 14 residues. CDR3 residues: CAARLAGETGELFF. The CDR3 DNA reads TGTGCCGCGCGACTAGCGGGAGAAACCGGGGAGCTGTTTTTT.

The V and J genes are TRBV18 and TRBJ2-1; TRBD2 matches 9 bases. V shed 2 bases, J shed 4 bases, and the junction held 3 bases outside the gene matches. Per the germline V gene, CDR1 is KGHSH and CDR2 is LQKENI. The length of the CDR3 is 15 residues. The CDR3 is CASSPKAGGYNEQFF. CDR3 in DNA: TGTGCCAGCTCACCAAAGGCGGGAGGGTACAATGAGCAGTTCTTC.

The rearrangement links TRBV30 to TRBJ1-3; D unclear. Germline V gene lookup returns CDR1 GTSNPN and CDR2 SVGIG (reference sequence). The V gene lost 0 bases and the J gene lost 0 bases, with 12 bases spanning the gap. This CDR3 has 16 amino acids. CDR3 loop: CAWSVVPASSGNTIYF. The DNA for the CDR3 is TGTGCCTGGAGTGTGGTACCCGCTAGCTCTGGAAACACCATATATTTT. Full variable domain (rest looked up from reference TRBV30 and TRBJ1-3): SQTIHQWPATLVQPVGSPLSLECTVEGTSNPNLYWYRQAAGRGLQLLFYSVGIGQISSEVPQNLSASRPQDRQFILSSKKLLLSDSGFYLCAWSVVPASSGNTIYFGEGSWLTVV.

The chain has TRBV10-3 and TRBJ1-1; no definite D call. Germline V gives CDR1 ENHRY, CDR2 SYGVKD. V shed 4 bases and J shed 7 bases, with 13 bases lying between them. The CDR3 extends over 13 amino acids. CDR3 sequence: CAISGSDWGEAFF. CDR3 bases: TGTGCCATCAGTGGTTCGGACTGGGGTGAAGCTTTCTTT.

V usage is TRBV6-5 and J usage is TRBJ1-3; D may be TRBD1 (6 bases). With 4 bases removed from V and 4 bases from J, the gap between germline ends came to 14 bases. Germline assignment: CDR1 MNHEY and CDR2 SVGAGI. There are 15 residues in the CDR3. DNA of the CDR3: TGTGCCAGCAGTTCCGCAGGGGCAGGGGGAAACACCATATATTTT. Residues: CASSSAGAGGNTIYF.

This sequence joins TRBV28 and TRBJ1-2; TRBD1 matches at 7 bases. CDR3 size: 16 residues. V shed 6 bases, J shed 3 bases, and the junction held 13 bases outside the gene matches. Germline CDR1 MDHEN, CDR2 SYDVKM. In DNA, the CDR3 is TGTGCCAGCAGCCCCCCCGGAGGGGGCAGGGACTATGGCTACACCTTC. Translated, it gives CASSPPGGGRDYGYTF.

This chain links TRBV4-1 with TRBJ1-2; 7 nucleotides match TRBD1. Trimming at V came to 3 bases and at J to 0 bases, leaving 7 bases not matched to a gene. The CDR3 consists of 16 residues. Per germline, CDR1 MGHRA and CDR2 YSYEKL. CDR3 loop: CASSHPGQRPNYGYTF. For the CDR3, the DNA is TGCGCCAGCAGCCACCCGGGACAGCGCCCTAACTATGGCTACACCTTC.

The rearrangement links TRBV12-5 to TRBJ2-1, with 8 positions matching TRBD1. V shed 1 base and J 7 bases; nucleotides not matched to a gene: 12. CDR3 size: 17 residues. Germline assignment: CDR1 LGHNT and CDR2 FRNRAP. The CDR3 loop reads CASGLGNRGQAINEQFF. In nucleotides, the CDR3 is TGTGCTAGTGGTTTGGGTAATAGGGGACAGGCTATAAATGAGCAGTTCTTC.

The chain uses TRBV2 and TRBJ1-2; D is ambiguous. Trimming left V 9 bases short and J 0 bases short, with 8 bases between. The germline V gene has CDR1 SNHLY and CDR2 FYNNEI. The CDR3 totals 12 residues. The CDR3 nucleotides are TGTGCCAGTACCACGGCTAACTATGGCTACACCTTC. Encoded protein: CASTTANYGYTF.

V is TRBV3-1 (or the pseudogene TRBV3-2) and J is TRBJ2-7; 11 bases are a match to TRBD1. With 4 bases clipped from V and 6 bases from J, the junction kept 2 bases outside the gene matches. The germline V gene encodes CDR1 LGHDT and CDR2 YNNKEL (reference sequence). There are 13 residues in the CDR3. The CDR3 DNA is TGTGCCAGCAGCCTGGACAGGGGGCTCGAGCAGTACTTC. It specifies CASSLDRGLEQYF.

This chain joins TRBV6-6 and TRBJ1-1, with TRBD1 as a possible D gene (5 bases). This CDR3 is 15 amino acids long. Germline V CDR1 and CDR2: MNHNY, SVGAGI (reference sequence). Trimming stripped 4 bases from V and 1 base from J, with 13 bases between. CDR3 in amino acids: CASSSKAGGNTEAFF. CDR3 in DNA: TGTGCCAGCAGTTCTAAAGCGGGGGGGAACACTGAAGCTTTCTTT.

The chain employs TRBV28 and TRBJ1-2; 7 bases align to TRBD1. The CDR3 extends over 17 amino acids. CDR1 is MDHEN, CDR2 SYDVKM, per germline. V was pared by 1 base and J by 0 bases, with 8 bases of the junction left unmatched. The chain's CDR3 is CASSLSDATGSNYGYTF. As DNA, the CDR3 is TGTGCCAGCAGTTTATCGGATGCGACAGGGTCTAACTATGGCTACACCTTC.

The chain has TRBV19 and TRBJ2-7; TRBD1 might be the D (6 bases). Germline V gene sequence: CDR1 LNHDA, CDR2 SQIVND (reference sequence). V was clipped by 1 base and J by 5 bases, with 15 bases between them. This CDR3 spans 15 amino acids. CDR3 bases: TGTGCCAGTAGTATAGCCGGGCCCCAGGGGCACGAGCAGTACTTC. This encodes CASSIAGPQGHEQYF.

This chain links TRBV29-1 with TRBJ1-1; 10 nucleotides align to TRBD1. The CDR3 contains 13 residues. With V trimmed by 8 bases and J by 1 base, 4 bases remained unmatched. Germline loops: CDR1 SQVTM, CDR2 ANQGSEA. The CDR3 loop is CSLRTGGNTEAFF. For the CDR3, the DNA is TGCAGCTTACGGACAGGGGGGAACACTGAAGCTTTCTTT.

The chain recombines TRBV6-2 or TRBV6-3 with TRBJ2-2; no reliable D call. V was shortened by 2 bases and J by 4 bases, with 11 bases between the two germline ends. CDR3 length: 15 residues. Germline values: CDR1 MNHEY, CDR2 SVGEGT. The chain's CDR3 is CASSYLRVGTGELFF. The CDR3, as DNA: TGTGCCAGCAGTTACCTCCGGGTTGGCACCGGGGAGCTGTTTTTT.

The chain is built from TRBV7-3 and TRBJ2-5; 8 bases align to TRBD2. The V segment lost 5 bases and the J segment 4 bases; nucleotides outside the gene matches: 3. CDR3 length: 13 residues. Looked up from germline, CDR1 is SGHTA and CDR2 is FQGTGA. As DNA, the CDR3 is TGTGCCAGCAGCGGGGCGGGAGGAGAGACCCAGTACTTC. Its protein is CASSGAGGETQYF.

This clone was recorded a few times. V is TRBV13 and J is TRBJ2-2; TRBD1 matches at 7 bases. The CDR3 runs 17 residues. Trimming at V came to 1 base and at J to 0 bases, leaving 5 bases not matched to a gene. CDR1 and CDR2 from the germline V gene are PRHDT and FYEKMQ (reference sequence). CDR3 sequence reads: CASSLEGASANTGELFF. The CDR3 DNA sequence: TGTGCCAGCAGCTTAGAGGGGGCCTCCGCGAACACCGGGGAGCTGTTTTTT.

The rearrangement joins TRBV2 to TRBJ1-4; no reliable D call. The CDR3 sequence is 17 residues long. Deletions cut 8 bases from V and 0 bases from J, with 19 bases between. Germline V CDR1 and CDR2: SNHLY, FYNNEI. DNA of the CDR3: TGTGCCAGCGGGTCAGTCTCGCACGCGGCAACTAATGAAAAACTGTTTTTT. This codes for CASGSVSHAATNEKLFF. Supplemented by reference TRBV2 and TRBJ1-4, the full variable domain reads EPEVTQTPSHQVTQMGQEVILRCVPISNHLYFYWYRQILGQKVEFLVSFYNNEISEKSEIFDDQFSVERPDGSNFTLKIRSTKLEDSAMYFCASGSVSHAATNEKLFFGSGTQLSVL.